This T cell receptor (beta chain) was sequenced in a study of a mutant IDH1 vaccine in newly diagnosed glioma. Only in-frame clones appear in the TCRdb table, and some are missing; sequencing was by immunoSEQ multiplex PCR. The sample records approximately 58,000 clones, around 86% being singletons. The time point was: week 47, end of study. Vaccination used 300 ug of mutant IDH1 20-mer peptide per dose, with topical imiquimod. A note on this clone: Its matching antigen is unknown.

Germline lookup yields CDR1 SGHTA and CDR2 FQGNSA. J gave up 6 bases and V 4 bases, and 8 bases lay outside the gene matches. The CDR3 consists of 14 residues. The sequence was obtained from a man aged 25-45 years with glioma. This sample comprised PBMCs, obtained from a glioma patient whose treatment included an IDH1 peptide vaccine. The rearrangement joins TRBV7-2 to TRBJ2-7; 8 bases are shared with TRBD1. The CDR3 DNA reads as TGTGCCAGCAGCTCATTTGACAGGGGCGGCGAGCAGTACTTC. It encodes CASSSFDRGGEQYF.